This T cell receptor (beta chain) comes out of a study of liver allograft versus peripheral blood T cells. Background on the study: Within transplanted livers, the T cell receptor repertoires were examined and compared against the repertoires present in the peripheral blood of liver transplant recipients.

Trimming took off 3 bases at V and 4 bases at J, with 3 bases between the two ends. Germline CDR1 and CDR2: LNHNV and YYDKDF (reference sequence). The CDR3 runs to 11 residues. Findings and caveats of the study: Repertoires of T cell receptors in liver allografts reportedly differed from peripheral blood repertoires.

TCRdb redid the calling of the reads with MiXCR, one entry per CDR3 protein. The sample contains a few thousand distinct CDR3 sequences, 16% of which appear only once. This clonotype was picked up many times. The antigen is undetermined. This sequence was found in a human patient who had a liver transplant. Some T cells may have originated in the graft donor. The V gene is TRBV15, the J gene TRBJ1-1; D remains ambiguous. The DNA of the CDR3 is TGTGCCACCAGCAGCCCCACTGAAGCTTTCTTT. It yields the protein CATSSPTEAFF.